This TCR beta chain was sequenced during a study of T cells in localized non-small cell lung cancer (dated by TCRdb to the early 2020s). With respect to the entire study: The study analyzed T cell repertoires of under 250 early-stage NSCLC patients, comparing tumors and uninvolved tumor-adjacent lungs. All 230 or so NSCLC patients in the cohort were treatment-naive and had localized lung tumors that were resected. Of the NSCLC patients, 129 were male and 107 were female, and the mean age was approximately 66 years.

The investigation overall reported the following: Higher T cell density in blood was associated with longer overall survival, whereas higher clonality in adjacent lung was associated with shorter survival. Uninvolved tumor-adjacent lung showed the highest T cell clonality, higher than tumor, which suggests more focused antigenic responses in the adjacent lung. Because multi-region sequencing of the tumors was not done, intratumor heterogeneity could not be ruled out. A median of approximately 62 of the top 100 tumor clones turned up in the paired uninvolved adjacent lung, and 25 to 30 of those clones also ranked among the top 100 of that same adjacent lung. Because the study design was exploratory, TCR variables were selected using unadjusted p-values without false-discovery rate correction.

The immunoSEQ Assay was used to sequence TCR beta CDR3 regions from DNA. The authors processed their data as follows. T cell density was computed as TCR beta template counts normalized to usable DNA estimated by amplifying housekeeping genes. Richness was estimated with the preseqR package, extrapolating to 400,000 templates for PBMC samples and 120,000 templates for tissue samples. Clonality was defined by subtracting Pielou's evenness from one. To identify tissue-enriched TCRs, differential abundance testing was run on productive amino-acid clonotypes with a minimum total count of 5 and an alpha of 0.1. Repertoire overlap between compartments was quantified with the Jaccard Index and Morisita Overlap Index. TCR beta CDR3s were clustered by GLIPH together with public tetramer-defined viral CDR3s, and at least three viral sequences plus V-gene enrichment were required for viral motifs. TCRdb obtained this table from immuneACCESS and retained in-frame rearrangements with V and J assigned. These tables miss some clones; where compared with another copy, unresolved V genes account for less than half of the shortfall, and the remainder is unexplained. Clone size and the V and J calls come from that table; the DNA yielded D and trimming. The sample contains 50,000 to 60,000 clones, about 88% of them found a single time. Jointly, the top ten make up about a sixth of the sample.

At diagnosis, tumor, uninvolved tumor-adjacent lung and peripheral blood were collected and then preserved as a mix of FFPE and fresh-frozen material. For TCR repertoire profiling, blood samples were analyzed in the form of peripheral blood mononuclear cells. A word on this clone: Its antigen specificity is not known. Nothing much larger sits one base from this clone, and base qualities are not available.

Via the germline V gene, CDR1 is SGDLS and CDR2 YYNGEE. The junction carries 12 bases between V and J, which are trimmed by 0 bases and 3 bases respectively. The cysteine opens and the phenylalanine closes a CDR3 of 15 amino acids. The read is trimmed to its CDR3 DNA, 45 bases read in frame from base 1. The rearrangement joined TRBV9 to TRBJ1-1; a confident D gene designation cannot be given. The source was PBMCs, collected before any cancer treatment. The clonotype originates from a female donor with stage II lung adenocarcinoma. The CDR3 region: CASSVVGGWDTEAFF. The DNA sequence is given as TGTGCCAGCAGCGTAGTCGGTGGTTGGGACACTGAAGCTTTCTTT.